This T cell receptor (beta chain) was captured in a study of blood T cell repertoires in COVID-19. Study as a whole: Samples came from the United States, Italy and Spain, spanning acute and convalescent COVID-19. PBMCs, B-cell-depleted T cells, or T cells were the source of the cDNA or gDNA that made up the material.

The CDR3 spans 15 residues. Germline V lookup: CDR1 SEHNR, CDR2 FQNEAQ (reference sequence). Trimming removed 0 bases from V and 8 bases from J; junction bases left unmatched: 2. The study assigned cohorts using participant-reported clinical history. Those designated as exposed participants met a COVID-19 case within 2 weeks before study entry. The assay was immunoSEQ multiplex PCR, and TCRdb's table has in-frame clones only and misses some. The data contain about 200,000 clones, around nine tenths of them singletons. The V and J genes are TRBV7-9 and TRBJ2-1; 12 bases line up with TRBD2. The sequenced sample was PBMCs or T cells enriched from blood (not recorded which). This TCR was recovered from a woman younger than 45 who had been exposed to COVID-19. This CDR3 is CASSLAASGGDEQFF. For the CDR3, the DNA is TGTGCCAGCAGCTTAGCGGCTAGCGGGGGGGATGAGCAGTTCTTC.